This T cell receptor (beta chain) came from a study of blood T cells in healthy people across ages. Study-wide results and caveats: Higher naive T cell percentage went strongly together with higher TCR beta diversity. The study found more naive CD4+ cells and higher diversity in long-lived than aged donors.

Donors gave around 9.8 milliliters of peripheral blood apiece. As to this clonotype: Its antigen is unknown.

A second PCR, run for about 7 to 12 cycles, used a sample-barcoded 5' primer plus a J-beta primer mix. At least 2.5 million CDR3-containing paired-end reads were obtained per sample. Via MiXCR, TCRdb re-called the 5' RACE reads, giving one row per CDR3 protein. The repertoire holds 1.5 million to 2 million distinct CDR3 sequences, around 35% seen once, with about 11% in the top ten. CDR3 length: 16 residues. V lost 6 bases to trimming and J lost 7 bases, with 21 bases between them. The sequence came from a woman between 25 and 40 years old in good health. Specimen: blood. The rearrangement links TRBV12-3 or TRBV12-4 to TRBJ1-4; D possibly corresponds to TRBD1 (6 bases). The CDR3 loop is CASRPPTGIDGEKLFF. In DNA, the CDR3 is TGTGCCAGCAGACCTCCTACAGGGATTGACGGTGAAAAACTGTTTTTT.